The T cell receptor (beta chain) under discussion was sequenced for a study of cytomegalovirus exposure and HLA in healthy donors (dated by TCRdb to about 2017). General notes on the study: According to an earlier analysis of 587 of the donors, about 179 million T cells yielded 90 million to 140 million unique TCR beta sequences and about 300 Gb of sequence data. Approximately 300 gigabases of sequencing data and around 85 million unique TCR sequences made up an early release that covered about 640 HLA-typed donors. Of the approximately 400 genotyped donors, 80% to 90% were placed in the genetic ancestry cluster associated with self-reported Caucasian donors. The study aimed to test whether cataloging public T cell receptors could reveal signatures of past pathogen exposure. The T cell repertoires of 666 subjects were profiled by immunosequencing and related to cytomegalovirus serostatus. In addition to the first cohort of approximately 650 subjects, a separate validation cohort of 130 or so different subjects was used. To predict cytomegalovirus infection status, the study combined high-throughput TCR immunosequencing, statistical association of individual TCRs with disease status, and machine learning. In a later analysis, previously published TCR beta repertoires from 550 to 700 donors were re-analyzed and high-resolution HLA genotyping was added so that TCR occurrence patterns could be studied. The later analysis used no new phenotypic data to find candidate immune exposures, relying instead on TCR beta sequences and their occurrence across donors. An earlier analysis of fewer than 700 of the donors applied high-throughput TCR beta sequencing to assess whether each TCR beta V gene segment acted as functional or pseudogenic. Donor age, sex, ethnicity and CMV serostatus were compiled together with the repertoire data. In a later genetic analysis, genome-wide SNP genotypes for about 55% of the roughly 700 donors were used, and that subset was treated as a discovery cohort. All discovery cohort repertoires had been generated on a single sequencing platform. Both class I and class II loci were covered by HLA typing, at four-digit resolution. Typing coverage differed by locus: A, B, C, DRB1 and DQB1 were typed in roughly 620-640 donors, DQA1 in approximately 520, DPA1 in 600 to 610, and DPB1 in approximately 450. Because of strong linkage in the cohort, roughly five DR-DQ haplotypes were treated as single units for association and clustering. Among several hundred genotyped donors of the cohort, an average of roughly 230,000 unique TCR beta nucleotide sequences was sequenced per donor, of which about 20% were non-productive. Overall results and qualifications from the work: In a later genetic analysis, a missense DCLRE1C variant was associated with V-gene and J-gene trimming of TCR beta chains, and the association was replicated in an independent cohort. Roughly uniform sequencing depth across donors was assumed in presence/absence analyses, although this assumption may not hold. According to a later genetic analysis, donors in an Asian-associated ancestry cluster had fewer N-insertions in productive TCRs than the roughly 660-donor mean. Across donors, most TCR sequences were observed very rarely, whereas some public TCRs were present in many individuals. A later analysis found that HLA-associated TCR beta chains were more clonally expanded and had lower generation probabilities than equally common non-associated chains. At a false discovery rate of 0.05, a later analysis linked about 17,000 TCR beta sequences to specific HLA alleles. Some IMGT-functional V segments, including TRBV6-2 and TRBV6-3, could not be distinguished by the 87-base-pair reads and were therefore excluded. A group of highly shared sequence variants was considered likely to be a technical artifact of the sequencing pipeline. A further reported finding was that TCR beta sequences accurately predicted the HLA-A and HLA-B alleles for most subjects in the first cohort. Broadly in line with IMGT annotations, most TCR beta V segments showed up in productive rearrangements about 87% or about 30% of the time in an earlier analysis of 450 to 750 of the donors. Several of the top co-occurrence clusters appeared to be linked to parvovirus B19, influenza, CMV and Epstein-Barr virus, according to a later analysis. In vitro tests confirmed that three of the cytomegalovirus-associated TCR beta chains recognize cytomegalovirus antigens. The study gave a list of more than 150 TCR beta chains associated with cytomegalovirus. Because some donors lacked HLA typing at each locus, the association tests relied only on the typed subset. Because counts were too low, 15 to 20 rarely observed V segments, including chromosome 9 orphons, were excluded from the earlier analysis of under 650 of the donors. In a later analysis, most CMV-associated TCR beta chains were found to appear HLA-restricted, with HLA associations seemingly driven largely by CMV exposure. Correlated functional status among segregating V segments might reflect linkage disequilibrium, but an unknown experimental factor could not be ruled out. When HLA alleles, especially DR and DQ, strongly co-occurred, attributing TCR associations to individual alleles was difficult. The classifier was reported to diagnose cytomegalovirus status with high specificity and sensitivity in both the original and validation cohorts. The only immune exposure information available for the cohort was CMV serostatus. Only TCR beta chains were sequenced in this cohort, and the absence of alpha or paired-chain data limited detectable features. In a later analysis, TCR association rates were found to vary across HLA loci, with the most associated TCRs seen for DRB1 alleles and the fewest for HLA-C alleles. It was suggested by the authors that the approach could potentially be generalized to other disease states and immunological phenotypes.

From the germline V gene, CDR1 is SGHVS and CDR2 is FQNEAQ. Spanning cysteine to phenylalanine, the CDR3 consists of 16 amino acids. The read is trimmed to its CDR3 DNA, 48 bases read in frame from base 1. At the junction V is shortened by 5 bases and J by 5 bases; bases outside the gene matches: 10. In the case of this clone: Its antigen is unknown. Base quality data are lacking; no much larger clone is found one base away.

The cohort consisted of 600 to 700 healthy bone marrow donors. At the time of sampling, all cohort members were nominally healthy, though unrecorded immune exposures were likely present. The donor tested CMV seronegative and was one of the 352 seronegative cohort members. A peripheral blood sample was provided by each donor, and peripheral blood mononuclear cells were used for TCR beta sequencing. The Qiagen DNeasy Blood Extraction Kit was used to extract genomic DNA from the blood cell samples. Library method: the immunoSEQ multiplex PCR assay. The multiplex PCR relied on a mix of 60 forward primers for TCR Vbeta segments and 13 reverse primers for TCR Jbeta segments. The CDR3 region of rearranged TCR beta genes was amplified from genomic DNA by a multiplex PCR assay. The Illumina HiSeq System was used to sequence the amplified TCR beta libraries as 87-base-pair reads. The paper's data handling went like this. A later analysis counted approximately 76 million unique TCR beta chains across the 640 or so repertoires, and 10 million to 11 million of these chains were shared by at least two donors. Raw reads were error-corrected and collapsed into unique sequences by a nearest-neighbor algorithm in which closely related sequences were merged to remove PCR and sequencing errors. CDR3 sequences were aligned to IMGT reference sequences to assign V, D and J gene segments. For a sequence to be retained, a match of at least six nucleotides to both a V gene segment and a J gene segment was required. A rearrangement was called productive if the CDR3 had no stop codons and remained in frame with V and J, and every other rearrangement was called non-productive. CDR3 was defined by IMGT convention, running from the second conserved V-encoded cysteine to the conserved J-encoded phenylalanine. The earlier analysis of 450 to 750 of the donors excluded any sequence lacking an unambiguous match to a single V gene segment. An earlier analysis of some 610 of the donors called V segments functional above 56.7% productive rearrangements and segregating when the between-donor standard deviation exceeded 5%. To diagnose cytomegalovirus status from the catalog of TCR beta chain sequences, a statistical classification framework was built. V and J gene assignment, in a later analysis, came from comparing TCR nucleotide sequences with IMGT/GENE-DB human TR gene sequences. A later analysis assigned CDR3 sequences and most-parsimonious VDJ recombination scenarios with the TCRdist pipeline. A later analysis defined each TCR beta chain by its CDR3 amino acid sequence plus V-gene family, and excluded reads lacking a unique V-gene family. In a later analysis, approximately 640 highly shared, low-generation-probability nucleotide sequences were removed to address suspected cross-contamination and a sequencing artifact. For each public chain, a later analysis derived a clonal expansion index from normalized ranks of inferred template counts within each repertoire. In a later analysis, generation probabilities were computed using a VDJ recombination model fitted to out-of-frame rearrangements, and the results were checked against IGoR. In a later analysis, hypergeometric tests were used to score TCR-TCR, TCR-HLA and TCR-CMV co-occurrence, with a repertoire-size bias correction applied to TCR pairs. In a later analysis, false discovery rates were estimated by permuting HLA or CMV assignments 20 times. A later analysis grouped co-occurring TCRs with DBSCAN, adding TCRdist sequence similarity when clustering within HLA-allele-positive subsets. Co-occurrence clustering excluded repertoires with fewer than 30,000 or more than 120,000 public chains, plus five with anomalous nucleotide sharing. As stored in TCRdb, this immuneACCESS dataset retains in-frame rearrangements with V and J assigned. A fraction of the clones does not appear; measured against another copy, unresolved V genes explain less than half of the discrepancy, and the remainder lacks a known reason. V and J calls and clone size follow that table, whereas D and trimming were derived from the DNA. This sample has over 150,000 clones in its table, and approximately 84% of those were observed once. 4.8% of the sample is held by the ten biggest clonotypes.

The receptor was isolated from a man between 18 and 35 years old in good health and CMV-seronegative. The chain employs TRBV7-8 and TRBJ1-1, with 11 central nucleotides matching TRBD1. The specimen was PBMCs. The encoded CDR3 is CASSTYRGQGGTEAFF. The base sequence is TGTGCCAGCAGCACCTATAGGGGACAGGGGGGGACTGAAGCTTTCTTT.